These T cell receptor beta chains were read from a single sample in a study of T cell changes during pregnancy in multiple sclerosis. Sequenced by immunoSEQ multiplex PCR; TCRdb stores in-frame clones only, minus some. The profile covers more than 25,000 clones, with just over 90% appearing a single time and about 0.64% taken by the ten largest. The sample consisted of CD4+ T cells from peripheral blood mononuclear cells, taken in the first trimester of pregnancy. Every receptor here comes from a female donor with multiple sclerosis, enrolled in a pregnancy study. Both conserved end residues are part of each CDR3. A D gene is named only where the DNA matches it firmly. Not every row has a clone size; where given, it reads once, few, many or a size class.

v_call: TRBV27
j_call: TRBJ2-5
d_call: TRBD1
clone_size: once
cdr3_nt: TGTGCCAGCAGTGCGCCGGGACAGGGGGCCCAAGAGACCCAGTACTTC
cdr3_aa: CASSAPGQGAQETQYF

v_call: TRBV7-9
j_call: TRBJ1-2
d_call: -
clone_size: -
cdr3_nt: TGTGCCAGCAGCTTAAGGGAACAGGCCCCTGGCTACACCTTC
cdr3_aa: CASSLREQAPGYTF

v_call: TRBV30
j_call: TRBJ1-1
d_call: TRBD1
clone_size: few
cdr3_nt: TGTGCCTGGGTCAGGGGGCTTACCGGAGCTTTCTTT
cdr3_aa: CAWVRGLTGAFF

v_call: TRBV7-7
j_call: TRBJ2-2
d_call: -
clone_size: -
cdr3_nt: TGTGCTAGCAGCTCTACGGGACTCGTCGGGGAGCTGTTTTTT
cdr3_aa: CASSSTGLVGELFF

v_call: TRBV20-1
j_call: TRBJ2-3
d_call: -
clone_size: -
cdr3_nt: TGCAGTGCTCTAAAAACAGATACGCAGTATTTT
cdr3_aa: CSALKTDTQYF

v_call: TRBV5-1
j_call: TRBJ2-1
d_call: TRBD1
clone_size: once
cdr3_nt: TGCGCCAGCAGCTCCGGACAGGCGGGTGAGCAGTTCTTC
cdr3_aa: CASSSGQAGEQFF

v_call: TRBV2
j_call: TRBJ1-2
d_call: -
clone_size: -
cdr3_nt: TGTGCCAGCACCTCTCCGGGGTTACAAATCGGCTACACCTTC
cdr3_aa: CASTSPGLQIGYTF

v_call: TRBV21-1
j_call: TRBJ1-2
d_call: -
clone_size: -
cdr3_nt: TGTGCCAGCAGCACAACAACCACTAACTATGGCTACACCTTC
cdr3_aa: CASSTTTTNYGYTF

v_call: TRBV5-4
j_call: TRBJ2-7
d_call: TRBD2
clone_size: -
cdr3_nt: TGTGCCAGCAGCACTGGGACTAGCGGGGCTTACGAGCAGTACTTC
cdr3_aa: CASSTGTSGAYEQYF

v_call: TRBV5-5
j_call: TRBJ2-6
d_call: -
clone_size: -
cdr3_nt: TGTGCCAGCAGCTTGGCCCACTCTGGGGCCAACGTCCTGACTTTC
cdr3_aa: CASSLAHSGANVLTF

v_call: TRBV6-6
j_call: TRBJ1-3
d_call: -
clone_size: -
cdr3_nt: TGTGCCAGCAGAGACAAATTCTCTGGAAACACCATATATTTT
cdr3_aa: CASRDKFSGNTIYF

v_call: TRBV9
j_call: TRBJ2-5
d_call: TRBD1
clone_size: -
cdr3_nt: TGTGCCAGCAGCGTAGGCAGGGGGCAGGAGACCCAGTACTTC
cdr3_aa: CASSVGRGQETQYF

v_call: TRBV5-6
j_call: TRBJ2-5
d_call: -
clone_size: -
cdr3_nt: TGTGCCAGCAGCTTTAAGGGGATCGAGACCCAGTACTTC
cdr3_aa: CASSFKGIETQYF

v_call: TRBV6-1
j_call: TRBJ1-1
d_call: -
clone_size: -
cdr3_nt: TGTGCCAGCAGTGACAGGGAAATCGCTGAAGCTTTCTTT
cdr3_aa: CASSDREIAEAFF

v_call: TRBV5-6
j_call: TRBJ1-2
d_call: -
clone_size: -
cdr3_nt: TGTGCCAGCAGCTTGGGGAGCCGATCCTACTATGGCTACACCTTC
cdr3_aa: CASSLGSRSYYGYTF

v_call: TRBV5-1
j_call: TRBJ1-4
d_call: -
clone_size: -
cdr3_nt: TGCGCCAGCAGCATTGGATGGGTTGGGCAGGAAAAACTGTTTTTT
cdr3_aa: CASSIGWVGQEKLFF

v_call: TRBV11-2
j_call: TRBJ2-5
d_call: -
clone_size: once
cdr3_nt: TGTGCCAGCAGCTCGACAGTACAAGAGACCCAGTACTTC
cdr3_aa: CASSSTVQETQYF

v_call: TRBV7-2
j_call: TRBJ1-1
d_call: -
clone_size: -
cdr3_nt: TGTGCCAGCAGTAGGGAGGGCGGGAGAACTGAAGCTTTCTTT
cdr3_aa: CASSREGGRTEAFF

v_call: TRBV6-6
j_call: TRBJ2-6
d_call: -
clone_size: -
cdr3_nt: TGTGCCAGCGTCGGGCTTCTAGCCTCTGGGGCCAACGTCCTGACTTTC
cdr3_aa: CASVGLLASGANVLTF

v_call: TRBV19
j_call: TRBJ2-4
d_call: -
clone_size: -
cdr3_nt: TGTGCCAGTAGTATATGGGCAGGGGATCCCATTCAGTACTTC
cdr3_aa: CASSIWAGDPIQYF